The clone carrying this TCR beta chain was counted only a few times. TCRdb reprocessed the PCR reads via MiXCR and lists one record per CDR3 protein. The table includes around 20,000 distinct CDR3 sequences, about 50% detected once. The patients had localized lung adenocarcinoma, a non-small cell subtype. The data are from a study of CD4 and CD8 cells across lung adenocarcinoma regions. Germline V gives CDR1 MNHEY, CDR2 SMNVEV (reference sequence). V was shortened by 8 bases and J by 9 bases, with 17 bases between the two germline ends. CDR3 length: 13 amino acids. The origin of this receptor is a male donor with lung adenocarcinoma. The CD4 and CD8 labels of this study may be unreliable. Sequencing was done on a sample of CD8+ T cells from the margin of a lung tumor. The chain uses TRBV27 and TRBJ2-1, with D perhaps given as TRBD1 or TRBD2 (5 bases each). The CDR3 DNA follows: TGTGCCAGCCGCCGAGGGGATTGGAGTGAGCAGTTCTTC. Translation: CASRRGDWSEQFF.